The text below deals with one T cell receptor (beta chain). The antigen remains undetermined. The data stem from a study of cytomegalovirus exposure and HLA in healthy donors. The CDR3 loop spans 11 amino acids. V gave up 3 bases and J gave up 11 bases, with 8 bases separating them. Germline CDR1 and CDR2: LNHDA and SQIVND (reference sequence). Primers for the PCR totalled 60 Vbeta and 13 Jbeta. Profiled with immunoSEQ multiplex PCR; TCRdb holds only in-frame clones, not every one. The repertoire holds about 120,000 clones, with around 80% as singletons. Study-wide points: In a later analysis, a missense DCLRE1C variant was linked to TCR beta V- and J-gene trimming. Earlier analysis found most TCR beta V segments productive about 90% or about 30% of the time. Exclusion applied to some V segments, including TRBV6-2 and TRBV6-3, as they were indistinguishable. Compared with the approximately 700-donor mean, an Asian-associated ancestry cluster reportedly had fewer N-insertions, according to a later analysis.

This clonotype was sampled from a man aged 50-60 years in good health and CMV-seronegative. The chain uses TRBV19 and TRBJ1-5; the D is unclear. What was sequenced was PBMCs. The CDR3 DNA reads as TGTGCCAGTAGTATTGGGGAGGCCCAGCATTTT. It yields the protein CASSIGEAQHF.